Included here is one TCR beta chain sequence, with context. Authors' processing steps: Amplifying reference gene primers gave estimates of nucleated cell counts. Clones were sequenced by immunoSEQ multiplex PCR, and TCRdb holds only the in-frame ones, with some missing. V and J calls and clone size are those listed in that table; D and trimming were worked out from the DNA. The sample lists 30,000 to 50,000 clones, 90% to 95% seen once, with 15% to 19% in the top ten. CDR3 length: 15 residues. Germline V gene data show CDR1 as SNHLY and CDR2 as FYNNEI. J gave up 2 bases and V 6 bases, and 8 bases lay outside the gene matches. The sample is drawn from a study of blood T cell repertoires in COVID-19. Study-level information: COVID-19 samples, acute and convalescent, were from the United States, Italy and Spain. PBMCs, B-cell-depleted T cells, or T cells were the source of the cDNA or gDNA that made up the material.

The sequence came from a woman aged 25 to 39 in a cohort sampled during active COVID-19. Sequencing input: peripheral blood. V gene TRBV2 combines with J gene TRBJ2-5, with 8 bases that match TRBD2. The CDR3 here is CASSGTRGEQETQYF. The CDR3 nucleotides are TGTGCCAGCAGCGGGACTAGGGGCGAACAAGAGACCCAGTACTTC.